This T cell receptor beta chain was captured by sequencing in a study of PD-1 blockade in classical Hodgkin lymphoma. Study summary: With a 2-week interval, patients received intravenous nivolumab at 3 mg/kg.

Germline V gene lookup returns CDR1 MNHEY and CDR2 SVGAGI. CDR3 length: 14 amino acids. With 7 bases removed from V and 2 bases from J, the gap between germline ends came to 13 bases. Sample time point: cycle 4 day 1 (C4D1), after 6 weeks of nivolumab. Following autologous stem cell transplantation, relapse occurred in every patient, and exposure to brentuximab vedotin varied. Magnetic depletion of unwanted cells isolated CD4+ T cells from thawed PBMCs. Progressive disease, partial response or complete response was each patient's best response. Clones were read by immunoSEQ multiplex PCR, and TCRdb kept only the in-frame ones, dropping some. The sample lists 10,000 or so clones, about three quarters occurring once.

The source material was CD4+ T cells from blood, sampled before the fourth cycle of nivolumab. The sequence derives from a human donor with classical Hodgkin lymphoma. The rearrangement links TRBV6-5 to TRBJ2-3; D is unclear. CDR3 protein: CASKLDTFTDTQYF. CDR3 sequence (DNA): TGTGCCAGCAAACTCGACACCTTCACAGATACGCAGTATTTT.